The 30 T cell receptor beta chains given below trace back to one sample, sequenced in a study of monozygotic twins with cystic fibrosis. Sequenced by immunoSEQ multiplex PCR; TCRdb stores in-frame clones only, minus some. In the table there are 9,500 to 10,000 clones, 98% to 99% of which are singletons. The specimen was blood. The origin of the receptors is a girl under 10 years old with cystic fibrosis.

Only one count was recorded for this clone. The chain couples TRBV2 to TRBJ1-5, with D perhaps TRBD1 (5 bases). Germline loops: CDR1 SNHLY, CDR2 FYNNEI. V lost 6 bases and J lost 7, with 13 bases in between. CDR3 length: 13 amino acids. The CDR3 DNA reads TGTGCCAGCAGGTGGGGCTCCGAACAGCCCCAGCATTTT. This sequence encodes CASRWGSEQPQHF.

The rearrangement links TRBV7-9 to TRBJ1-3; the match to TRBD1 covers 9 bases. CDR1 is SEHNR and CDR2 is FQNEAQ in the germline V gene (reference sequence). V was clipped by 0 bases and J by 0 bases; unmatched bases: 6. The CDR3 spans 18 residues. The CDR3 region has the DNA TGTGCCAGCAGCTTAGCGATGACAGGGGGATTCTCTGGAAACACCATATATTTT. Protein sequence: CASSLAMTGGFSGNTIYF. Variable domain in full (rest from reference TRBV7-9 and TRBJ1-3): DTGVSQNPRHKITKRGQNVTFRCDPISEHNRLYWYRQTLGQGPEFLTYFQNEAQLEKSRLLSDRFSAERPKGSFSTLEIQRTEQGDSAMYLCASSLAMTGGFSGNTIYFGEGSWLTVV.

This chain connects TRBV10-2 to TRBJ2-7, with D unresolved. Germline assignment: CDR1 WSHSY and CDR2 SAAADI. The V end was cut by 6 bases, the J end by 2 bases, with 8 bases between. The CDR3 runs 12 residues. The CDR3 coding sequence is TGCGCCAGCAGCTCCGACGCCTACGAGCAGTACTTC. Protein: CASSSDAYEQYF.

This chain connects TRBV13 to TRBJ1-1, with D possibly TRBD1 on 6 matching bases. The CDR3 loop spans 15 amino acids. Between the trimmed V and J ends, which lost 5 bases and 0 bases, there was a span of 13 bases. Germline V lookup: CDR1 PRHDT, CDR2 FYEKMQ (reference sequence). CDR3: CASSRLTGLNTEAFF. The DNA of the CDR3 is TGTGCCAGCAGCCGGCTGACAGGCCTGAACACTGAAGCTTTCTTT.

The V gene is TRBV10-3, the J gene TRBJ1-1; D call uncertain. CDR3 length: 14 residues. Germline CDR1 reads ENHRY; CDR2 reads SYGVKD. Trimming left V 0 bases short and J 4 bases short, with 9 bases between. CDR3 residues: CAISESGHGTEAFF. Here the CDR3 DNA reads TGTGCCATCAGTGAGTCTGGGCACGGCACTGAAGCTTTCTTT.

The chain links TRBV19 to TRBJ1-2; 8 bases are shared with TRBD1. Looked up from germline, CDR1 is LNHDA and CDR2 is SQIVND (reference sequence). Trimming at V came to 5 bases and at J to 3 bases, leaving 5 bases not matched to a gene. This CDR3 has 14 residues. CDR3 protein: CASSHTGGDYGYTF. CDR3 DNA: TGTGCCAGTAGTCACACAGGGGGTGACTATGGCTACACCTTC.

This chain links TRBV6-4 with TRBJ2-1; TRBD2 matches at 12 bases. The germline V gene encodes CDR1 MRHNA and CDR2 SNTAGT. The CDR3 is made up of 16 amino acids. The J segment lost 2 bases and the V segment lost 4 bases, leaving 3 bases of the junction unmatched. The CDR3 bases are TGTGCCAGCAGTGCCCTAGCGGGAGGGCCCTACAATGAGCAGTTCTTC. This codes for CASSALAGGPYNEQFF.

This rearrangement joins TRBV11-3 to TRBJ1-4, with 7 bases matching TRBD1. CDR1 and CDR2 (germline): SGHNT, YENEEA. This CDR3 comprises 15 residues. V dropped 10 bases and J dropped 6; count of bases not matched to a gene: 14. The CDR3 DNA reads as TGTGCCACCACCCCCGGGTCCAGGGGGGATGAAAAACTGTTTTTT. As protein: CATTPGSRGDEKLFF. Filled out from reference TRBV11-3 and TRBJ1-4, the complete variable domain reads EAGVVQSPRYKIIEKKQPVAFWCNPISGHNTLYWYLQNLGQGPELLIRYENEEAVDDSQLPKDRFSAERLKGVDSTLKIQPAELGDSAVYLCATTPGSRGDEKLFFGSGTQLSVL.

CDR3 sequence: CASSYRGWYTEAFF. The CDR3 DNA follows: TGTGCCAGCAGTTACAGGGGTTGGTACACTGAAGCTTTCTTT. V gene TRBV27 combines with J gene TRBJ1-1; TRBD1 matches 7 bases. The germline V gene has CDR1 MNHEY and CDR2 SMNVEV (reference sequence). CDR3 length equals 14 residues. V lost 4 bases, J lost 3 bases, and 5 bases stayed unmatched.

The genes are TRBV6-5 and TRBJ1-2, with D possibly TRBD1 on 6 matching bases. Trimming removed 6 bases at V and 7 bases at J, with 18 bases between. Germline values: CDR1 MNHEY, CDR2 SVGAGI. This CDR3 spans 14 amino acids. The CDR3 nucleotides are TGTGCCAGCAGCGTGACCGGTCCGGGGGCTGGCTACACCTTC. Translated: CASSVTGPGAGYTF.

The rearrangement links TRBV11-2 to TRBJ2-1; no clear D. V lost 0 bases to trimming and J lost 9 bases, with 12 bases between them. Germline-derived CDR1 and CDR2 are SGHAT and FQNNGV. This CDR3 contains 14 residues. The CDR3 loop is CASSLDPLVPEQFF. CDR3 bases: TGTGCCAGCAGCTTAGATCCCCTAGTCCCTGAGCAGTTCTTC.

V usage is TRBV9 and J usage is TRBJ1-2; unclear D gene. The CDR3 has 15 residues. The V and J ends lost 4 bases and 0 bases respectively, with 13 bases between them. Looked up from germline, CDR1 is SGDLS and CDR2 is YYNGEE. CDR3 region: CASSPLQVTNYGYTF. CDR3 DNA sequence: TGTGCCAGCAGCCCTCTCCAGGTGACTAACTATGGCTACACCTTC.

The chain uses TRBV5-5 and TRBJ1-4, with D uncertain. The V and J ends lost 4 bases and 10 bases respectively, with 26 bases between them. Germline V gene lookup returns CDR1 SGHKS and CDR2 YYEKEE (reference sequence). The CDR3 loop spans 17 amino acids. For the CDR3, the DNA is TGTGCCAGCAGCCAAAGGGTGCTCGGACTCGCCCCGGGAAAACTGTTTTTT. It is translated as CASSQRVLGLAPGKLFF.

The chain combines TRBV30 with TRBJ2-5, with TRBD2 matching 7 bases. The germline V gene encodes CDR1 GTSNPN and CDR2 SVGIG (reference sequence). This CDR3 comprises 13 residues. Trimming removed 8 bases from V and 5 bases from J; junction bases left unmatched: 11. This CDR3 is CALKRGGLETQYF. The CDR3 bases are TGTGCCCTCAAGCGGGGAGGTCTGGAGACCCAGTACTTC.

This chain connects TRBV18 to TRBJ1-1; 7 bases align to TRBD1. V lost 3 bases to trimming and J lost 1 base; unmatched junction nucleotides: 2. This CDR3 has 14 amino acids. From germline, CDR1 is KGHSH and CDR2 LQKENI. The CDR3 loop reads CASSPTGANTEAFF. DNA of the CDR3: TGTGCCAGCTCACCTACAGGGGCGAACACTGAAGCTTTCTTT. The full variable domain, its missing parts supplied by reference TRBV18 and TRBJ1-1, is NAGVMQNPRHLVRRRGQEARLRCSPMKGHSHVYWYRQLPEEGLKFMVYLQKENIIDESGMPKERFSAEFPKEGPSILRIQQVVRGDSAAYFCASSPTGANTEAFFGQGTRLTVV.

The V call is TRBV19, the J call TRBJ2-5; 12 bases match TRBD2. The CDR3 runs 14 residues. V shed 6 bases and J 5 bases; nucleotides not matched to a gene: 4. Germline loops: CDR1 LNHDA, CDR2 SQIVND (reference sequence). CDR3 in DNA: TGTGCCAGTAGGTCGCTAGCGGGAGGGGAGACCCAGTACTTC. This sequence encodes CASRSLAGGETQYF.

The gene calls are TRBV6-5 and TRBJ1-2; TRBD1 matches 8 bases. CDR1 is MNHEY, CDR2 SVGAGI, per germline. Unmatched junction bases numbered 6, after V lost 2 bases and J lost 1 base. The CDR3 extends over 16 amino acids. Here the CDR3 DNA reads TGTGCCAGCAGTTACGGGCCAGGGGGCCATAACTATGGCTACACCTTC. Translated, it gives CASSYGPGGHNYGYTF.

This chain joins TRBV19 and TRBJ1-3; tentatively, D is TRBD1 (6 bases). The CDR3 is 17 amino acids. Germline values: CDR1 LNHDA, CDR2 SQIVND (reference sequence). V was clipped by 5 bases and J by 0 bases, with 17 bases between them. The CDR3 sequence is CASSLNTGRLSGNTIYF. Here the CDR3 DNA reads TGTGCCAGTAGTCTCAATACAGGGCGGCTCTCTGGAAACACCATATATTTT.

The rearrangement uses TRBV7-9 and TRBJ1-2; D not certain. The CDR3 contains 11 residues. Germline V gene data show CDR1 as SEHNR and CDR2 as FQNEAQ (reference sequence). V gave up 2 bases and J gave up 6 bases, with 4 bases separating them. Here the CDR3 reads CASSLQNGYTF. Here the CDR3 DNA reads TGTGCCAGCAGCTTACAAAATGGCTACACCTTC.

A remark on this clone: The conserved final phenylalanine or tryptophan is absent from the CDR3, which likely points to a read error. V is TRBV6-5 and J is TRBJ1-1, with D possibly matching TRBD1 (5 bases). The V gene lost 4 bases and the J gene lost 4 bases, with 10 bases spanning the gap. The V gene's germline CDR1 is MNHEY and CDR2 SVGAGI. CDR3 length equals 13 residues. The CDR3 is CASSFREVTEAFL. The CDR3 DNA reads as TGTGCCAGCAGTTTCAGGGAGGTCACTGAAGCTTTCCTT.

The chain joins TRBV2 to TRBJ2-1; D ambiguous. This CDR3 comprises 13 residues. V lost 8 bases and J 3 bases, leaving 11 bases between the germline ends. Germline CDR1 SNHLY, CDR2 FYNNEI. The CDR3, as DNA: TGTGCCAGCCTTCCTGGGATCTACAATGAGCAGTTCTTC. It is translated as CASLPGIYNEQFF.

The chain couples TRBV19 to TRBJ1-5; D gene unclear. Trimming left V 3 bases short and J 2 bases short, with 8 bases between. The germline gives CDR1 LNHDA, CDR2 SQIVND (reference sequence). This CDR3 spans 14 amino acids. CDR3 in amino acids: CASSIILGNQPQHF. The CDR3 nucleotides are TGTGCCAGTAGTATCATCTTGGGCAATCAGCCCCAGCATTTT.

The chain employs TRBV10-3 and TRBJ2-3; TRBD1 agrees at 11 bases. CDR3 length equals 13 residues. With 9 bases clipped from V and 6 bases from J, the junction kept 5 bases outside the gene matches. CDR1 ENHRY and CDR2 SYGVKD come from the germline V gene. CDR3 DNA sequence: TGTGCCATTAGGACAGGGGGCTCCGATACGCAGTATTTT. As protein: CAIRTGGSDTQYF.

This chain joins TRBV6-5 and TRBJ2-7; TRBD2 aligns across 8 bases. The V segment lost 4 bases and the J segment 0 bases; nucleotides outside the gene matches: 5. This CDR3 comprises 15 residues. Germline V lookup: CDR1 MNHEY, CDR2 SVGAGI. The CDR3 protein is CASSSPGLVSYEQYF. In nucleotides, the CDR3 is TGTGCCAGCAGTTCGCCGGGACTAGTCTCCTACGAGCAGTACTTC.

This chain connects TRBV5-5 to TRBJ2-1; 7 bases are a match to TRBD1. Germline V gene sequence: CDR1 SGHKS, CDR2 YYEKEE (reference sequence). CDR3 length: 15 residues. Trimming at V came to 4 bases and at J to 3 bases, leaving 7 bases not matched to a gene. CDR3 in DNA: TGTGCCAGCAGCCCCCGGGACAGAGTCTACAATGAGCAGTTCTTC. Its translation: CASSPRDRVYNEQFF.

The rearrangement uses TRBV6-5 and TRBJ1-1; 7 bases are shared with TRBD1. V lost 6 bases, J lost 2 bases, and 6 bases stayed unmatched. The CDR3 loop spans 14 amino acids. Germline CDR1 is MNHEY and CDR2 is SVGAGI. The CDR3 DNA sequence: TGTGCCAGCAGAGGGGACAGAGTCAACACTGAAGCTTTCTTT. This codes for CASRGDRVNTEAFF.

The J gene is TRBJ1-1, the V gene TRBV10-2; 9 nucleotides agree with TRBD1. Germline V gene lookup returns CDR1 WSHSY and CDR2 SAAADI. This CDR3 is built from 13 residues. V trimming: 6 bases; J trimming: 1 base; junction bases outside the gene matches: 0. The CDR3 region is CASRDRGNTEAFF. As DNA, the CDR3 is TGCGCCAGCAGGGACAGGGGGAACACTGAAGCTTTCTTT.

The chain employs TRBV6-5 and TRBJ1-2; weak D call: TRBD1 (6 bases). CDR3 length: 11 amino acids. CDR1 is MNHEY, CDR2 SVGAGI, per germline. The V end lost 7 bases, the J end lost 8 bases, and 11 bases lay between the germline ends. The CDR3 nucleotides are TGTGCCAGCACTAGGGGGATAGGCTACACCTTC. Translating it yields CASTRGIGYTF.

The chain combines TRBV27 with TRBJ2-3; D gene uncertain. V lost 0 bases to trimming and J lost 0 bases, with 4 bases between them. Germline V gene sequence: CDR1 MNHEY, CDR2 SMNVEV (reference sequence). The CDR3 consists of 14 residues. The CDR3 loop reads CASSLSASTDTQYF. The CDR3 nucleotides read TGTGCCAGCAGTTTATCGGCTAGCACAGATACGCAGTATTTT.

The chain joins TRBV6-5 to TRBJ2-5; 10 bases agree with TRBD1. The J call could be wrong; TRBJ2-7 is a better fit for the DNA end. In germline, CDR1 is MNHEY, CDR2 SVGAGI. The length of the CDR3 is 15 residues. The CDR3 nucleotides read TGTGCCAGCAAGTCTAAGGACAGGGGGATTTACGAGCAGTACTTC. Protein: CASKSKDRGIYEQYF.